These 10 T cell receptor beta chains were sequenced from one sample in a study of T-cell reconstitution after alpha-beta-depleted transplantation in children. Preparation of the TCRbeta library involved a method that used unique molecular identifiers. TCRdb reprocessed the PCR reads with MiXCR, giving one entry per CDR3 protein. Counted here are about 600,000 distinct CDR3 sequences, 13% occurring once; the ten biggest clones make up roughly 2.3%. The source was PBMCs, mostly from graft donor cells, collected 360 days after TCRalphabeta/CD19-depleted stem cell transplant. These TCRs come from a male patient under 18 who had a stem cell transplant for acute myeloid leukemia, so the T cells may come from the graft donor.

Only a few counts were recorded for this clonotype. V and J are TRBV4-2 and TRBJ2-6; D unresolved. The CDR3 runs 15 residues. V lost 2 bases, J lost 1 base, and 6 bases lay in between. Germline V gene lookup returns CDR1 LGHNA and CDR2 YNFKEQ. The DNA of the CDR3 is TGTGCCAGCAGCCAAATCACTTCTGGGGCCAACGTCCTGACTTTC. Translating gives CASSQITSGANVLTF.

This clonotype was recorded at least ten times. Here the CDR3 DNA reads TGTGCCAGCAGCCCTAGCGGGCTAAGCTCCTACAATGAGCAGTTCTTC. Its protein product is CASSPSGLSSYNEQFF. The rearrangement joins TRBV5-4 to TRBJ2-1; TRBD2 aligns across 8 bases. This CDR3 has 16 amino acids. Germline-derived CDR1 and CDR2 are SGHNT and YYREEE (reference sequence). The V segment lost 4 bases and the J segment 0 bases; nucleotides outside the gene matches: 6. The complete variable domain, with remaining parts taken from reference TRBV5-4 and TRBJ2-1, reads ETGVTQSPTHLIKTRGQQVTLRCSSQSGHNTVSWYQQALGQGPQFIFQYYREEENGRGNFPPRFSGLQFPNYSSELNVNALELDDSALYLCASSPSGLSSYNEQFFGPGTRLTVL.

The chain joins TRBV28 to TRBJ1-5, with TRBD1 matching 7 bases. The germline CDR1 and CDR2 sequences are MDHEN and SYDVKM. Losses at the gene ends were 6 bases for V and 2 bases for J; bases not matched to a gene: 10. This CDR3 region has 16 residues. The CDR3 reads CASRQHYGQGNQPQHF. The DNA for the CDR3 is TGTGCCAGCAGACAACACTACGGACAGGGCAATCAGCCCCAGCATTTT.

This clonotype was observed a few times. The chain is built from TRBV30 and TRBJ2-5; possible D gene TRBD2, 5 bases. The CDR3 totals 12 residues. Trimming removed 0 bases from V and 9 bases from J, with 11 bases in between. Germline V gene lookup returns CDR1 GTSNPN and CDR2 SVGIG (reference sequence). CDR3 DNA: TGTGCCTGGAGTGTACTAGTCCAGGCCCAGTACTTC. Protein product: CAWSVLVQAQYF.

This clonotype showed up many times. CDR3 DNA: TGTGCCATCACCGACAGGGGCTCGGGTACCGGGGAGCTGTTTTTT. Translated: CAITDRGSGTGELFF. This chain links TRBV10-3 with TRBJ2-2; 8 nucleotides line up with TRBD1. With V trimmed by 7 bases and J by 5 bases, 9 bases remained unmatched. Germline lookup yields CDR1 ENHRY and CDR2 SYGVKD. There are 15 residues in the CDR3.

This clonotype was found a few times. Compared with germline, one end of the junction differs, possibly owing to a read error. This rearrangement joins TRBV11-2 to TRBJ2-1; the match to TRBD2 covers 11 bases. This CDR3 has 19 residues. Germline V lookup: CDR1 SGHAT, CDR2 FQNNGV. CDR3 region: CASSLEEVGLAASYNEQFF. CDR3 nucleotide sequence: TGTGCCAGCAGCCTAGAAGAAGTGGGACTAGCGGCTTCCTACAATGAGCAGTTCTTC.

V gene TRBV5-1 combines with J gene TRBJ2-7; either TRBD1 or TRBD2 may supply D (6 bases each). The CDR3 runs 15 residues. CDR1 and CDR2 from the germline V gene are SGHRS and YFSETQ. V was trimmed by 0 bases and J by 1 base, leaving 11 bases between them. The DNA of the CDR3 is TGCGCCAGCAGCTTGGCCCGGGGGCCGTCCTACGAGCAGTACTTC. This gives the protein CASSLARGPSYEQYF.

The V and J genes are TRBV5-1 and TRBJ2-5; 11 bases line up with TRBD1. There are 14 residues in the CDR3. The V and J ends lost 4 bases and 5 bases, in that order; junction bases with no gene match: 4. CDR1 SGHRS and CDR2 YFSETQ come from the germline V gene. The CDR3: CASSLDRGLETQYF. In nucleotides, the CDR3 is TGCGCCAGCAGCCTGGACAGGGGGCTTGAGACCCAGTACTTC.

V is TRBV7-9 and J is TRBJ2-7; D may be TRBD1 (6 bases). The CDR3 sequence is 17 residues long. Between the trimmed V and J ends, which lost 5 bases and 3 bases, there was a span of 23 bases. Germline lookup yields CDR1 SEHNR and CDR2 FQNEAQ (reference sequence). This chain's CDR3 is CASSPWGRQRGFYEQYF. CDR3 DNA: TGTGCCAGCAGCCCATGGGGCAGACAGAGGGGGTTCTACGAGCAGTACTTC.

The J gene is TRBJ1-1, the V gene TRBV5-5, with TRBD1 as a possible D gene (5 bases). This CDR3 has 15 amino acids. The germline V gene has CDR1 SGHKS and CDR2 YYEKEE (reference sequence). V was cut by 4 bases and J by 4 bases, with 17 bases left in between. CDR3 in amino acids: CASSPLGQVGTEAFF. Written as DNA, the CDR3 is TGTGCCAGCAGCCCCCTGGGGCAGGTGGGCACTGAAGCTTTCTTT.